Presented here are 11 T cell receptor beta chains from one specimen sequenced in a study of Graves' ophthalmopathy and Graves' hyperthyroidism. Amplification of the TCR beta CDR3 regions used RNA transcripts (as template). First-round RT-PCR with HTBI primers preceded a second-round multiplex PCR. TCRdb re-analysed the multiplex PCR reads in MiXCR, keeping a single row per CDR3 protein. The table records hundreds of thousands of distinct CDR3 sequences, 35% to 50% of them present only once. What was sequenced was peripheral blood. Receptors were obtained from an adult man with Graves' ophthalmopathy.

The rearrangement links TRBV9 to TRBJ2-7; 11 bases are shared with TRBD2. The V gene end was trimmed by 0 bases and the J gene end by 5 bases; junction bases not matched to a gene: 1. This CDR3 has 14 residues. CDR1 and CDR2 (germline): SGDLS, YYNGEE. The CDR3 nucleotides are TGTGCCAGCAGCGTAGGACTAGCGGGAAACGAGCAGTACTTC. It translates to CASSVGLAGNEQYF. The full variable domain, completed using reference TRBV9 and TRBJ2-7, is DSGVTQTPKHLITATGQRVTLRCSPRSGDLSVYWYQQSLDQGLQFLIQYYNGEERAKGNILERFSAQQFPDLHSELNLSSLELGDSALYFCASSVGLAGNEQYFGPGTRLTVT.

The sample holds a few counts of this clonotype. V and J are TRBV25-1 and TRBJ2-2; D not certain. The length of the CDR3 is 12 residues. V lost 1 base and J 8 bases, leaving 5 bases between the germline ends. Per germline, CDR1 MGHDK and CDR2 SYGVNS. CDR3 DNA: TGTGCCAGCAGTGAATTGGGTGGGGAGCTGTTTTTT. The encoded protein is CASSELGGELFF.

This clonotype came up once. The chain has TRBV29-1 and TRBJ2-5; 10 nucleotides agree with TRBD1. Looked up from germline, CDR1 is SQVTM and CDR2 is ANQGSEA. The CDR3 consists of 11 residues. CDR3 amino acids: CSRTGGETQYF. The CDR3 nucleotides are TGCAGTCGGACAGGGGGAGAGACCCAGTACTTC.

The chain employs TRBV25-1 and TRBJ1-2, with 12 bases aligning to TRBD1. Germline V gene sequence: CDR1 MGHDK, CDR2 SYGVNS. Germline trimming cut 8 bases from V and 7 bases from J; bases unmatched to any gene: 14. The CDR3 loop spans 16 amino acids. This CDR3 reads CASGGQGANSRGGYTF. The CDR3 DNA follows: TGTGCCAGCGGGGGACAGGGGGCGAACTCGAGGGGTGGCTACACCTTC.

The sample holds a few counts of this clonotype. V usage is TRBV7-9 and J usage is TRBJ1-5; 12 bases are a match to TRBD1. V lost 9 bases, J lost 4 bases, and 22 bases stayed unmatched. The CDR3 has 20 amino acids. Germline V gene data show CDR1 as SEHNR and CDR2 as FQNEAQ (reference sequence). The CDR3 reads CASNPSVTTGTGGLNQPQHF. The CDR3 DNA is TGTGCCAGTAACCCTTCCGTAACTACCGGGACAGGGGGCCTAAATCAGCCCCAGCATTTT.

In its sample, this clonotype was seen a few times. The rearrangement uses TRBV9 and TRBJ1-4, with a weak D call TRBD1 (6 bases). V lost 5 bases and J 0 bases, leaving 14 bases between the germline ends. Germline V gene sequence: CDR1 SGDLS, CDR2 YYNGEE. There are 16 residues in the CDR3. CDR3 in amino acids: CASSAQGYATNEKLFF. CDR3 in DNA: TGTGCCAGCAGTGCCCAGGGGTATGCAACTAATGAAAAACTGTTTTTT.

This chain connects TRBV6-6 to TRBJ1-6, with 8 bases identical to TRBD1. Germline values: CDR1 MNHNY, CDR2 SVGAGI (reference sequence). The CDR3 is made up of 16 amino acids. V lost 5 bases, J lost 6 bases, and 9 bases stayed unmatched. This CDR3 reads CASSERQGYGNSPLHF. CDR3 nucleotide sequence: TGTGCCAGCAGTGAGAGACAGGGGTACGGTAATTCACCCCTCCACTTT.

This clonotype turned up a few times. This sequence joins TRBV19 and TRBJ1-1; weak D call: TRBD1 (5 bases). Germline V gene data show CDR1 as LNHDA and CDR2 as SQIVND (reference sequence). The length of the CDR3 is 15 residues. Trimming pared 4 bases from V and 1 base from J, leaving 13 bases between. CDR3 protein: CASSTSGPSNTEAFF. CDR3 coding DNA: TGTGCCAGTAGTACCTCGGGACCCTCGAACACTGAAGCTTTCTTT.

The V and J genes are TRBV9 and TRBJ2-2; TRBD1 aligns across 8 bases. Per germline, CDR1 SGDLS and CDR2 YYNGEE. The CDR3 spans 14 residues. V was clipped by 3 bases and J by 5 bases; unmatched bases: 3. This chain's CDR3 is CASSGTGMTGELFF. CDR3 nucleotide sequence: TGTGCCAGCAGCGGGACAGGGATGACCGGGGAGCTGTTTTTT.

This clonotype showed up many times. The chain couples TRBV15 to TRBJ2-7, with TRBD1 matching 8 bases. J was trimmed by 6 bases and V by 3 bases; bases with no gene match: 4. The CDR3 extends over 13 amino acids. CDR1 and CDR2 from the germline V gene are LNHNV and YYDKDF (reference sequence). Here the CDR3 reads CATSRGGQAEQYF. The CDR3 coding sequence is TGTGCCACCAGCAGGGGGGGACAGGCCGAGCAGTACTTC.

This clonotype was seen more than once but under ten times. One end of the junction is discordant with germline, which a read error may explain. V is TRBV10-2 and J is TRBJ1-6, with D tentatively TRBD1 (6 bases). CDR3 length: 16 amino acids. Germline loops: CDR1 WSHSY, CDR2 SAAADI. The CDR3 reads CASSYTMDRASSPLHF. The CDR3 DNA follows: TGTGCCAGCAGTTACACGATGGACAGAGCGAGTTCACCCCTCCACTTT.